This T cell receptor beta chain comes out of a study of blood T cells in healthy people across ages (dated by TCRdb to between 2014 and 2017). Describing the broader study: In model experiments, template switching captured about one uniquely barcoded TCR beta cDNA molecule for every two T cells. The study measured age-related changes in TCR beta repertoire diversity using deep sequencing normalized with unique cDNA molecular identifiers. The donors were split into four age groups: young (average 16 years), middle-aged (39), aged (roughly 60) and long-lived (roughly 77). To avoid experimental bias, donors of different ages were spread randomly across the sequencing lanes. Using the same blood draw, the study looked at two additional independent replicas of 1 million unique cDNA reads for two donors, one aged 18 to 30 and the other aged 80 or older. Broad study findings and their caveats: As age increased, observed TCR beta diversity per million T cells dropped in a roughly linear way, and a significant reduction was already evident by age around 41. Because profiling used bulk unsorted PBMCs, naive and antigen-experienced compartments could not be compared conclusively. Because the CMV infection status of the donors was unknown, age-related changes in expanded clonotypes may potentially have been confounded. Compared with the aged group, more naive CD4+ T cells, fewer expanded clones and increased TCR diversity were shown by the long-lived group, suggesting age selection. A strong correlation was found between observed TCR beta diversity and the percentage of naive T cells measured by flow cytometry. Estimates of total diversity based on one million sequenced T cells were considered lower bounds and underestimates.

Receptor amplification or capture employed 5' RACE. This sample was sequenced with an Illumina HiSeq 2500. A second about 7 to 11 cycle PCR used a sample-barcoded 5' primer and a J-beta primer mix. A template-switch 5' adaptor carrying 12 random nucleotides introduced a unique molecular identifier onto each TCR beta cDNA molecule. Each sample yielded at least 2.5 million CDR3-containing paired-end reads. All of the RNA was converted into first-strand cDNA using the Mint cDNA synthesis kit, with a TRBC-specific oligonucleotide serving as the primer. Following uracil-DNA glycosylase treatment, a first 18-cycle PCR with universal primers M1SS and BC2_uni_R was performed on all cDNA. For the original study's pipeline: Each sample was normalized by randomly selecting 1 million high-quality reads, each carrying a distinct molecular identifier. Reads with shared molecular identifiers were discarded instead of being binned into consensus sequences. MiTCR, run with a Q25 quality threshold and the strictest error-elimination algorithm, handled CDR3 identification, clonotype clustering and error correction. A nonparametric unseen species model with Euler transformation was used to estimate a lower bound on total TCR beta diversity. The public reads were quality trimmed at Q25 with fastp and then assembled into clones with MiXCR by TCRdb, keeping productive beta chains. Each entry merges the rows of one CDR3 protein and shows their most common DNA and genes. The V and J calls follow TCRdb's processing rather than the paper's. This sample lists 650,000 to 1,000,000 distinct CDR3 sequences; around 36% were detected once. The ten largest clones represent 10% to 15% of the sample.

Systemically healthy Caucasian individuals from Russia, 35 to 50 in total and aged about 6 to 100 years, were included as donors. About 10 milliliters of peripheral blood were collected from each donor into EDTA-treated Vacutainer tubes. PBMCs were isolated by Ficoll-Paque density-gradient centrifugation, with at least 6 million obtained per sample. Total RNA was extracted from PBMCs with Trizol reagent, with at least 5.5 micrograms obtained per sample. Naive CD45RAhigh/CD27high T cell percentages were measured by flow cytometry on a PBMC aliquot from every donor. About this clonotype itself: Its antigen has not been determined. The junction shows a germline mismatch at one end, possibly a read error.

Sequencing was performed on blood. The receptor was isolated from a man younger than 30 in good health.

The nucleotide sequence reads as follows: TGTGTCAGCAGCTTAGCAGCGGGGGGGCGCAGTGAGCAGTTCTTC. This translates into CVSSLAAGGRSEQFF. The chain is assembled from TRBV7-9 and TRBJ2-1; TRBD2 agrees with 10 junctional bases. The CDR3 starts with the cysteine, ends with the phenylalanine, and has 15 residues. Only the CDR3 part of the read is kept: 45 bases, read in frame from the first base. The germline V gene (reference sequence) gives CDR1 as SEHNR and CDR2 as FQNEAQ. Here the CDR3 is joined to the reference TRBV7-9 and TRBJ2-1 genes, and the full variable domain is: DTGVSQNPRHKITKRGQNVTFRCDPISEHNRLYWYRQTLGQGPEFLTYFQNEAQLEKSRLLSDRFSAERPKGSFSTLEIQRTEQGDSAMYLCVSSLAAGGRSEQFFGPGTRLTVL.